This TCR beta chain was captured by sequencing in a study of T cell changes during pregnancy in multiple sclerosis. The protocol was immunoSEQ multiplex PCR, while the TCRdb copy is restricted to in-frame clones and leaves out a portion. The sample gives 65,000 to 90,000 clones, just under 95% of which show up once; roughly 2% is in the top ten. Trimming took 6 bases from V and 3 from J, leaving 11 bases between them. Looked up from germline, CDR1 is SGHRS and CDR2 is YFSETQ. The CDR3 runs 13 residues. The source material was peripheral blood, sampled in the second trimester of pregnancy. The TCR was taken from a female donor with multiple sclerosis, enrolled in a pregnancy study. V and J are TRBV5-1 and TRBJ2-3; possible D gene TRBD1, 8 bases. CDR3 bases: TGCGCCAGCAACAGGGGGGGGACAGATACGCAGTATTTT. This sequence encodes CASNRGGTDTQYF.